Described below is a single T cell receptor (beta chain) sequence and its context. There are a few counts of this clonotype. It lacks a known antigen. Base-call qualities are not available, and no considerably larger clone is one nucleotide away. From cysteine to phenylalanine, the CDR3 is 14 amino acids long. The entry retains the CDR3 DNA only, 42 bases that are in frame from base 1. The germline V gene supplies CDR1 LGHNA and CDR2 YSLEER. V is shortened by 0 bases, J by 10 bases, and the region joining them spans 12 bases. The sample belongs to a study of T cells after yellow fever vaccination (dated by TCRdb to the late 2010s). Regarding the research as a whole: Libraries from fractions with low cell numbers were prepared with the SMART-Seq v4 Ultra Low Input RNA kit. To follow T-cell clones before and after both primary and booster YFV17D yellow fever vaccination, bulk TCR alpha and beta repertoires underwent longitudinal sequencing. Two healthy male donors, one aged 18 to 30 and one aged 30 to 40 years, were included in the cohort. Blood samples were taken at several timepoints before and after primary and secondary immunization, and bulk PBMC replicates and cell subsets were isolated.

Findings and caveats that apply to the study as a whole: A small fraction of clonotypes appeared in both the CD4 and CD8 compartments, likely as a result of convergent recombination. The study included only two donors, which limits how far the findings can be generalized. Compared with the primary T-cell response, the secondary T-cell response was faster but weaker, reaching its peak on day 5 rather than on day 15. After the booster, most clones that had expanded after primary vaccination were detected again (around 96% of CD4 and around nine tenths of CD8), suggesting broad maintenance of memory. FACS-sorted repertoires could contain abundant contaminating clonotypes from the bulk population, so computational filtering was required.

The treatment or condition label here, explained by the study, means: live attenuated yellow fever vaccine strain. Two biological replicates of bulk PBMCs were collected at each blood-draw timepoint. PBMCs were isolated from peripheral blood using a standard Ficoll-Paque protocol. TriZol was used to extract RNA from bulk PBMCs, CD4 and CD8 fractions, and dextramer-positive and dextramer-negative fractions. Synthesis of TCR cDNA relied on 5'RACE template switching, a step that introduced a universal primer site along with unique molecular identifiers. cDNA synthesis was primed from both the TCR alpha and TCR beta constant segments. Library amplification used two PCR steps, and the second PCR step added sample barcodes and sequencing adapters. Sequencing of libraries was performed on Illumina HiSeq 2500 (2x100 bp) or NovaSeq (2x150 bp). Turning to the authors' computational methods: MIGEC handled demultiplexing of reads and collapsing into UMI consensus sequences, while MiXCR performed V(D)J alignment. Using edgeR on replicate PBMC samples, clonotypes were called vaccine-responding if FDR was below 0.01 and the log2 fold change was above 5 up to day 15. Bulk clonotypes were assigned CD4 or CD8 identity according to which sequenced CD4 or CD8 repertoire held them at higher abundance. The raw public data were reprocessed by TCRdb itself: fastp quality trimming at Q25, MiXCR clonotype calling, in-frame beta chains only. Each CDR3 protein appears once, grouped with its most common genes and DNA. TCRdb's processing, not the authors' own work, is the source of the V and J calls. This sample comprises some 500,000 distinct CDR3 sequences, 13% of them detected only once. The leading ten clones occupy about 14% of the sample.

This material consisted of PBMCs, taken on the day of the yellow fever booster vaccination. Rearrangement joined TRBV4-3 to TRBJ1-4; TRBD1 is a weak D gene call, 6 bases matching. The receptor was derived from a man aged 25 to 45 who received the YFV17D yellow fever vaccine. For the CDR3, the sequence is CASSQDRGGGKLFF. The DNA reads as follows: TGCGCCAGCAGCCAAGATCGAGGGGGTGGAAAACTGTTTTTT.